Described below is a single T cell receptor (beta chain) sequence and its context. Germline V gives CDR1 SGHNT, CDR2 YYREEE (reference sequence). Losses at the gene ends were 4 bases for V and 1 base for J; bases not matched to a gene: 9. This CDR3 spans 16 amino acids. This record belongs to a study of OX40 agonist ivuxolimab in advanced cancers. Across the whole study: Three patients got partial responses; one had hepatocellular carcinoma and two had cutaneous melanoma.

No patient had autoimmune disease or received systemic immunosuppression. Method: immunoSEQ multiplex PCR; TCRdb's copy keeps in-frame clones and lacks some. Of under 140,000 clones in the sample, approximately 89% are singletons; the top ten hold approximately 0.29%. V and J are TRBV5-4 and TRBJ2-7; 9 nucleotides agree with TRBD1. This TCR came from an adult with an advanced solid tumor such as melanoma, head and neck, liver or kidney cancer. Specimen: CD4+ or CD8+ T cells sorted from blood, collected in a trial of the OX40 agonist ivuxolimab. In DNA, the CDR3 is TGTGCCAGCAGCCCTTGGGCCGGGACAGGGTCCTACGAGCAGTACTTC. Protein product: CASSPWAGTGSYEQYF.